Below are 24 T cell receptor beta chains sequenced from a single sample in a study of blood T cell repertoires in COVID-19. The repertoire was sequenced with immunoSEQ multiplex PCR; TCRdb's copy has only in-frame clones and lacks some. The data contain about 290,000 clones, nearly 90% of them singletons. Material: peripheral blood. The receptors come from a woman aged 25 to 39 with COVID-19, enrolled during active disease.

The rearrangement uses TRBV28 and TRBJ2-2; D is perhaps TRBD2 (5 bases). CDR1 is MDHEN and CDR2 is SYDVKM in the germline V gene. The CDR3 totals 14 residues. The germline V and J ends were trimmed by 7 bases and 4 bases, with 13 bases remaining between them. As DNA, the CDR3 is TGTGCCAGCATCCTACGGGGTCTCACCGGGGAGCTGTTTTTT. This sequence encodes CASILRGLTGELFF.

The V gene is TRBV5-6, the J gene TRBJ2-3; TRBD1 matches at 7 bases. Germline V gene data show CDR1 as SGHDT and CDR2 as YYEEEE. The CDR3 sequence is 13 residues long. After removal of 2 bases from V and 4 bases from J, the junction contained 1 base not matched to a gene. The CDR3 is CASSLTGADTQYF. The CDR3 DNA reads TGTGCCAGCAGCTTAACAGGGGCAGATACGCAGTATTTT.

The chain uses TRBV7-9 and TRBJ2-7, with 8 positions matching TRBD1. This CDR3 has 16 amino acids. With 5 bases clipped from V and 7 bases from J, the junction kept 16 bases outside the gene matches. Germline values: CDR1 SEHNR, CDR2 FQNEAQ (reference sequence). The CDR3 sequence is CASSPSGTGELREQYF. CDR3 bases: TGTGCCAGCAGCCCCTCCGGGACAGGAGAGCTACGGGAGCAGTACTTC.

The V gene is TRBV21-1, the J gene TRBJ1-3; TRBD1 reflects the table's D call only, with no check against the DNA. TRBV21-1 is described as a pseudogene. The CDR3 has 14 amino acids. The DNA for the CDR3 is TGTGCCAGCAGCCCTTGTCTCAGTGGAAACACCATATATTTT. Translated: CASSPCLSGNTIYF.

The CDR3 sequence is CASSRGAYEQYF. Written as DNA, the CDR3 is TGTGCCAGCAGCAGGGGCGCCTACGAGCAGTACTTC. The chain couples TRBV6-5 to TRBJ2-7, with D possibly matching TRBD1 (6 bases). In germline, CDR1 is MNHEY, CDR2 SVGAGI. The CDR3 runs 12 residues. V shed 6 bases and J shed 2 bases, with 8 bases lying between them.

This clone is a singleton in its sample. This chain links TRBV20-1 with TRBJ1-2, with D maybe TRBD1 (5 bases). V was pared by 6 bases and J by 4 bases, with 9 bases between. This CDR3 is 11 amino acids long. Germline CDR1 reads DFQATT; CDR2 reads SNEGSKA (reference sequence). The CDR3 nucleotides are TGCAGTGCCGGACATATCTATGGCTACACCTTC. This codes for CSAGHIYGYTF.

This sequence joins TRBV7-9 and TRBJ1-2, with 7 nucleotides matching TRBD1. From germline, CDR1 is SEHNR and CDR2 FQNEAQ (reference sequence). Trimming took 0 bases from V and 5 from J; bases not matched to a gene: 12. The CDR3 is 17 residues long. CDR3 loop: CASSLARGQSEGYGYTF. DNA for the CDR3: TGTGCCAGCAGCTTAGCGAGGGGGCAGTCAGAGGGGTATGGCTACACCTTC. The full variable domain, completed using reference TRBV7-9 and TRBJ1-2, is DTGVSQNPRHKITKRGQNVTFRCDPISEHNRLYWYRQTLGQGPEFLTYFQNEAQLEKSRLLSDRFSAERPKGSFSTLEIQRTEQGDSAMYLCASSLARGQSEGYGYTFGSGTRLTVV.

This chain connects TRBV9 to TRBJ1-4; maybe TRBD1 (6 bases). From germline, CDR1 is SGDLS and CDR2 YYNGEE. Trimming shortened V by 0 bases and J by 0 bases, and 9 bases separated the two germline ends. The CDR3 has 16 amino acids. The CDR3 DNA is TGTGCCAGCAGCGTAGGGACAGTTGCAACTAATGAAAAACTGTTTTTT. This encodes CASSVGTVATNEKLFF.

The chain links TRBV9 to TRBJ2-2; tentatively, D is TRBD1 (5 bases). Germline CDR1 reads SGDLS; CDR2 reads YYNGEE. V lost 4 bases to trimming and J lost 6 bases, with 19 bases between them. The CDR3 runs 16 residues. The CDR3 DNA is TGTGCCAGCAGCCTCCTGGCGGTACAGGCCGCCGGGGAGCTGTTTTTT. Protein sequence: CASSLLAVQAAGELFF. The full variable domain, rest sourced from reference TRBV9 and TRBJ2-2, is DSGVTQTPKHLITATGQRVTLRCSPRSGDLSVYWYQQSLDQGLQFLIQYYNGEERAKGNILERFSAQQFPDLHSELNLSSLELGDSALYFCASSLLAVQAAGELFFGEGSRLTVL.

The gene calls are TRBV25-1 and TRBJ2-1; 8 bases map to TRBD1. The germline gives CDR1 MGHDK, CDR2 SYGVNS. V gave up 8 bases and J gave up 3 bases; unmatched junction bases: 12. This CDR3 is 16 amino acids long. For the CDR3, the DNA is TGTGCCAGCGGGGATACTACAGGGGGGAACTACAATGAGCAGTTCTTC. It yields the protein CASGDTTGGNYNEQFF. The full variable domain, rest sourced from reference TRBV25-1 and TRBJ2-1, is EADIYQTPRYLVIGTGKKITLECSQTMGHDKMYWYQQDPGMELHLIHYSYGVNSTEKGDLSSESTVSRIRTEHFPLTLESARPSHTSQYLCASGDTTGGNYNEQFFGPGTRLTVL.

This chain joins TRBV12-3 or TRBV12-4 and TRBJ1-3, with D uncertain. The CDR3 has 11 amino acids. The germline V and J ends were trimmed by 6 bases and 8 bases, with 8 bases remaining between them. Here the CDR3 DNA reads TGTGCCAGCAGCGTAGCTCACACCATATATTTT. It specifies CASSVAHTIYF.

This CDR3 reads CASSQVQGDNSPLHF. CDR3 in DNA: TGCGCCAGCAGCCAAGTACAAGGAGATAATTCACCCCTCCACTTT. This chain joins TRBV4-1 and TRBJ1-6; D call uncertain. The CDR3 consists of 15 residues. Per germline, CDR1 MGHRA and CDR2 YSYEKL. V was clipped by 1 base and J by 5 bases, with 9 bases between them.

CDR3: CASSERDSGGAADTQYF. CDR3 DNA: TGTGCCAGCAGTGAAAGAGATAGCGGGGGGGCGGCAGATACGCAGTATTTT. This chain connects TRBV2 to TRBJ2-3; 11 bases are a match to TRBD2. Trimming took 2 bases from V and 4 from J; bases not matched to a gene: 8. The germline V gene has CDR1 SNHLY and CDR2 FYNNEI. The CDR3 loop spans 17 amino acids.

The gene calls are TRBV11-2 and TRBJ2-5; 15 bases are shared with TRBD2. The CDR3 runs to 16 residues. V dropped 5 bases and J dropped 4; count of bases not matched to a gene: 5. CDR1 is SGHAT and CDR2 is FQNNGV in the germline V gene. CDR3 protein: CASSTRTSGGVETQYF. CDR3 nucleotide sequence: TGTGCCAGCAGCACCCGGACTAGCGGGGGGGTAGAGACCCAGTACTTC.

The V and J genes are TRBV6-5 and TRBJ1-1; D is possibly TRBD1 (6 bases). CDR3 size: 15 residues. V shed 6 bases and J shed 4 bases, with 18 bases lying between them. Looked up from germline, CDR1 is MNHEY and CDR2 is SVGAGI. The CDR3 loop reads CASRLNRALGTEAFF. DNA for the CDR3: TGTGCCAGCAGGCTTAACAGGGCCCTTGGCACTGAAGCTTTCTTT.

The gene calls are TRBV9 and TRBJ2-2; D may be TRBD1 (6 bases). This CDR3 is built from 11 residues. Per the germline V gene, CDR1 is SGDLS and CDR2 is YYNGEE. V shed 10 bases and J shed 4 bases, with 8 bases lying between them. The CDR3 loop reads CAPRGTGELFF. In DNA, the CDR3 is TGTGCCCCCAGGGGCACCGGGGAGCTGTTTTTT.

This chain connects TRBV10-1 to TRBJ2-1, with 8 bases fitting TRBD1. The V and J ends lost 6 bases and 9 bases, in that order; junction bases with no gene match: 13. The CDR3 has 15 amino acids. Germline-derived CDR1 and CDR2 are WNHNN and SYGVQD (reference sequence). CDR3 region: CASSPLGTGSSEQFF. CDR3 bases: TGCGCCAGCAGCCCTCTAGGGACAGGATCGAGTGAGCAGTTCTTC.

CDR3 region: CSVGLAEAFF. The CDR3 DNA reads TGCAGCGTTGGGTTAGCTGAAGCTTTCTTT. The rearrangement joins TRBV29-1 to TRBJ1-1; D gene uncertain. The ends were cut back, 4 bases at V and 6 bases at J, with 6 bases in the middle. Germline-derived CDR1 and CDR2 are SQVTM and ANQGSEA. The length of the CDR3 is 10 residues.

A single count supports this clone. V and J are TRBV7-2 and TRBJ1-2, with 8 bases lining up with TRBD1. V trimming: 5 bases; J trimming: 5 bases; junction bases outside the gene matches: 4. Germline CDR1 SGHTA, CDR2 FQGNSA. The CDR3 is 13 residues long. The CDR3: CASSRTGPYGYTF. CDR3 coding DNA: TGTGCCAGCAGCCGGACAGGGCCTTATGGCTACACCTTC.

This chain connects TRBV5-4 to TRBJ1-5; D is possibly TRBD1 (5 bases). The V end lost 0 bases, the J end lost 4 bases, and 11 bases lay between the germline ends. The CDR3 is 15 amino acids. CDR1 is SGHNT, CDR2 YYREEE, per germline (reference sequence). The CDR3 protein is CASSLGPTENQPQHF. CDR3 nucleotides: TGTGCCAGCAGCTTGGGTCCGACAGAAAATCAGCCCCAGCATTTT.

The V call is TRBV5-4, the J call TRBJ2-7, with 7 bases that match TRBD1. J lost 7 bases, V lost 0 bases, and 10 bases had no gene match. The CDR3 spans 15 residues. Germline V CDR1 and CDR2: SGHNT, YYREEE (reference sequence). The CDR3 reads CASSLAFRGKDEQYF. The CDR3 region has the DNA TGTGCCAGCAGCTTGGCCTTCAGGGGGAAGGATGAGCAGTACTTC.

In its sample, this clone was seen once. This sequence joins TRBV6-5 and TRBJ2-4; the D is unclear. Germline CDR1 reads MNHEY; CDR2 reads SVGAGI. CDR3 length equals 15 residues. V lost 6 bases, J lost 1 base, and 13 bases lay in between. CDR3 DNA sequence: TGTGCCAGCAGCATAATTCCAGGCGCCAAAAACATTCAGTACTTC. Translation gives CASSIIPGAKNIQYF.

A single count supports this clone. V usage is TRBV19 and J usage is TRBJ2-1; 8 positions match TRBD2. This CDR3 has 16 amino acids. Germline lookup yields CDR1 LNHDA and CDR2 SQIVND (reference sequence). The ends lost 5 bases at V and 1 base at J; junction bases unmatched: 7. The DNA of the CDR3 is TGTGCCAGTAGTGACCCCCGGGGGGGATCCTACAATGAGCAGTTCTTC. This encodes CASSDPRGGSYNEQFF.

V gene TRBV28 combines with J gene TRBJ1-1; possibly TRBD1 for D (6 bases). Per germline, CDR1 MDHEN and CDR2 SYDVKM. This CDR3 is 14 amino acids long. The V gene lost 6 bases and the J gene lost 1 base, with 12 bases spanning the gap. CDR3 amino acids: CASRRDNSNTEAFF. The CDR3 coding sequence is TGTGCCAGCAGACGGGACAACTCGAACACTGAAGCTTTCTTT.